A selection of T cell receptor beta chains follows, all from one sample in a study of cytomegalovirus exposure and HLA in healthy donors. Using immunoSEQ multiplex PCR, the repertoire was profiled, and TCRdb retains in-frame clones only, with some absent. This sample has 100,000 to 150,000 clones, with approximately 69% found just once. Sequencing input: PBMCs. The receptors come from a man in his forties in good health and CMV-seropositive. Each CDR3 is given with its conserved first and last residue.

J gene | V gene | CDR3 protein
TRBJ2-5 | TRBV27 | CASSLSWSGGGQETQYF
TRBJ1-5 | TRBV5-1 | CASSLGGFNQPQHF
TRBJ1-2 | TRBV7-8 | CASSPAPGTSYTF
TRBJ1-5 | TRBV28 | CASSTQGRQPQHF
TRBJ1-2 | TRBV29-1 | CSVEGERVGYTF
TRBJ1-1 | TRBV11-3 | CASSFTGTGVAFF
TRBJ1-1 | TRBV11-2 | CASSRHEAGGTEAFF
TRBJ2-7 | TRBV10-2 | CASKQGDYEQYF
TRBJ1-4 | TRBV5-1 | CASSLETGVNEKLFF
TRBJ1-5 | TRBV7-8 | CASSPTEYSNQPQHF
TRBJ2-7 | TRBV2 | CASKGQASSYEQYF
TRBJ1-5 | TRBV7-8 | CASSTDRQLNQPQHF
TRBJ2-6 | TRBV5-1 | CASSLGPGANVLTF
TRBJ2-7 | TRBV7-2 | CASSFRRGGTYEQYF
TRBJ2-5 | TRBV6-5 | CASSYSGHTRAQYF
TRBJ2-7 | TRBV7-9 | CASSFYGRADYEQYF